The clone carrying this T cell receptor beta chain was observed once. Its matching antigen is unknown. These data are taken from a study of a mutant IDH1 vaccine in newly diagnosed glioma. Study-wide results and limits: Variations in leading peripheral T cell clonotypes appeared to have no connection with pseudoprogression.

Clones were sequenced by immunoSEQ multiplex PCR, and TCRdb holds only the in-frame ones, with some missing. The sample has just under 95,000 clones; approximately 83% are singletons. Noted time point: baseline, week 1 (first vaccination visit). The treatment: pre-vaccination baseline after standard-of-care therapy. Trimming took 10 bases from V and 7 from J; bases not matched to a gene: 12. In germline, CDR1 is LNHDA, CDR2 SQIVND (reference sequence). The CDR3 covers 13 residues. This rearrangement joins TRBV19 to TRBJ2-7; 8 nucleotides match TRBD1. Sequenced here: PBMCs, sampled from a glioma patient treated with radiotherapy, temozolomide or both. The receptor comes from a woman aged 45-60 years with glioma. This chain's CDR3 is CATQDRDMGEQYF. CDR3 sequence (DNA): TGTGCCACCCAGGACAGGGACATGGGGGAGCAGTACTTC.